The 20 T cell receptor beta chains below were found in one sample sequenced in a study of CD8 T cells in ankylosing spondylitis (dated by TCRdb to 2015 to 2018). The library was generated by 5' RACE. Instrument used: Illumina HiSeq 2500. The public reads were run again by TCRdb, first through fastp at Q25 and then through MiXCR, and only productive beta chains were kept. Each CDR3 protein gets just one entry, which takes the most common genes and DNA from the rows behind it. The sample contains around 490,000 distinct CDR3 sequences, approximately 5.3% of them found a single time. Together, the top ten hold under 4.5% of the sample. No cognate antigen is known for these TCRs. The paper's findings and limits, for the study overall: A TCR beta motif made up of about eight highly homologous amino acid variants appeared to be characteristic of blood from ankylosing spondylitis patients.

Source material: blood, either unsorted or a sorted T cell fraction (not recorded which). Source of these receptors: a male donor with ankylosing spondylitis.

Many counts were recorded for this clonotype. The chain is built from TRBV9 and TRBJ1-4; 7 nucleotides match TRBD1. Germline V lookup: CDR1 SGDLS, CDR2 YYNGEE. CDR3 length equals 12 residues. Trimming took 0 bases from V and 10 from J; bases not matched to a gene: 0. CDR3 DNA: TGTGCCAGCAGCGTAGGGACAGGAAAACTGTTTTTT. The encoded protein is CASSVGTGKLFF.

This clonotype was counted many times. The CDR3 loop reads CSANRGGNTEAFF. The DNA for the CDR3 is TGCAGTGCTAACAGGGGAGGGAACACTGAAGCTTTCTTT. The rearrangement joins TRBV20-1 to TRBJ1-1; 7 bases map to TRBD1. CDR1 and CDR2 from the germline V gene are DFQATT and SNEGSKA (reference sequence). CDR3 length equals 13 residues. Trimming took 4 bases from V and 1 from J; bases not matched to a gene: 3.

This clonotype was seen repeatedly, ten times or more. The chain's CDR3 is CASSLGYSGSYEQYF. The CDR3 region has the DNA TGTGCCAGCAGCTTAGGATATAGCGGATCCTACGAGCAGTACTTC. The chain joins TRBV11-2 to TRBJ2-7; the D gene is possibly TRBD2 (6 bases). Germline CDR1 is SGHAT and CDR2 is FQNNGV. The ends were cut back, 1 base at V and 1 base at J, with 11 bases in the middle. This CDR3 is 15 amino acids long.

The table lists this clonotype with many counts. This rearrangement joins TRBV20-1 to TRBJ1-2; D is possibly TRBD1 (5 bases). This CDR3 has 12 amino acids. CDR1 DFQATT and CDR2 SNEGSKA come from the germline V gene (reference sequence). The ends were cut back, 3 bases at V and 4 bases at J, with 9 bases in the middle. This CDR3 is CSASEGAYGYTF. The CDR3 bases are TGCAGTGCTAGCGAAGGGGCCTATGGCTACACCTTC.

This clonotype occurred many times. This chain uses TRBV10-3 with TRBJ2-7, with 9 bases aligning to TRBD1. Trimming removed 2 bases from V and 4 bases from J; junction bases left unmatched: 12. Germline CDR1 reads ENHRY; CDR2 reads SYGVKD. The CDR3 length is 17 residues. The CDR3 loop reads CAISERSVDRGGYEQYF. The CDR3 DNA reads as TGTGCCATCAGTGAGCGATCGGTTGACAGGGGGGGATACGAGCAGTACTTC.

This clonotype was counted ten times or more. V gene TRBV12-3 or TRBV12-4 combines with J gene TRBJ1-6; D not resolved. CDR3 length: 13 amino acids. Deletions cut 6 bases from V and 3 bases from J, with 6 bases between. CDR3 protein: CASRQHYNSPLHF. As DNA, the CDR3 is TGTGCCAGCAGGCAGCACTATAATTCACCCCTCCACTTT.

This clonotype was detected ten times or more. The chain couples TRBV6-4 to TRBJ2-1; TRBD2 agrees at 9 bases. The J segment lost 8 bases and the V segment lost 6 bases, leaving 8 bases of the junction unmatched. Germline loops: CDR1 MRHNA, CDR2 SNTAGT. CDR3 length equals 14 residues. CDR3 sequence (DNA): TGTGCCAGCAGAGCTAGCGGGGTTACGGATGAGCAGTTCTTC. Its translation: CASRASGVTDEQFF.

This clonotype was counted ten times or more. The CDR3 here is CSAKRTGRGNTEAFF. The CDR3 bases are TGCAGTGCTAAAAGGACAGGGAGGGGGAACACTGAAGCTTTCTTT. V gene TRBV20-1 combines with J gene TRBJ1-1; 8 nucleotides align to TRBD1. Germline V CDR1 and CDR2: DFQATT, SNEGSKA (reference sequence). The CDR3 is 15 residues long. The junction had 8 bases not matched to a gene; V was cut back by 4 bases and J by 1 base.

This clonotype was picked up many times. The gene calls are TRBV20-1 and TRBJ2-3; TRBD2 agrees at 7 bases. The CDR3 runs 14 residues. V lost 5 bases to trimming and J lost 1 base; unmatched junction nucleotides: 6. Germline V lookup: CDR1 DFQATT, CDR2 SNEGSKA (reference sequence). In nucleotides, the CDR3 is TGCAGTGCTCCGACTAGCCTGGGCACAGATACGCAGTATTTT. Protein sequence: CSAPTSLGTDTQYF.

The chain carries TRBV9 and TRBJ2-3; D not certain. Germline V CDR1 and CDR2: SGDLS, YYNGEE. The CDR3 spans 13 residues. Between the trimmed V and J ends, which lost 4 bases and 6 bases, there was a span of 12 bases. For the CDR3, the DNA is TGTGCCAGCAGCCCTATACGGGCGGATACGCAGTATTTT. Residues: CASSPIRADTQYF. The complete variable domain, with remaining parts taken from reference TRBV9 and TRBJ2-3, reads DSGVTQTPKHLITATGQRVTLRCSPRSGDLSVYWYQQSLDQGLQFLIQYYNGEERAKGNILERFSAQQFPDLHSELNLSSLELGDSALYFCASSPIRADTQYFGPGTRLTVL.

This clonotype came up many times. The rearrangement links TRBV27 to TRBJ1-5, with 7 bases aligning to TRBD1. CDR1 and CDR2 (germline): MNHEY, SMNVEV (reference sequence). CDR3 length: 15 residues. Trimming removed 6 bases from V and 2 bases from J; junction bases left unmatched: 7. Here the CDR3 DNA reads TGTGCCAGCAGCTACATCGGGACAGGCAATCAGCCCCAGCATTTT. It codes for CASSYIGTGNQPQHF.

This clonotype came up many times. CDR3 nucleotide sequence: TGTGCCAGCAGCTTACAAAGGGGAGCTCATCAGCCCCAGCATTTT. Protein product: CASSLQRGAHQPQHF. The chain joins TRBV7-8 to TRBJ1-5; a weak D match, TRBD1 (5 bases). Trimming stripped 2 bases from V and 5 bases from J, with 13 bases between. Germline CDR1 and CDR2: SGHVS and FQNEAQ. The CDR3 spans 15 residues.

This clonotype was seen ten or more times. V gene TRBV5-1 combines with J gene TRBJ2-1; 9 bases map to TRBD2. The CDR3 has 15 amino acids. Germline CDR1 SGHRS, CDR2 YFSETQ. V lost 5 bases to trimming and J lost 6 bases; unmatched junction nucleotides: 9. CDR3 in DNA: TGCGCCAGCAGACCCAGGGTAGCGGGAGCCAATGAGCAGTTCTTC. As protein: CASRPRVAGANEQFF.

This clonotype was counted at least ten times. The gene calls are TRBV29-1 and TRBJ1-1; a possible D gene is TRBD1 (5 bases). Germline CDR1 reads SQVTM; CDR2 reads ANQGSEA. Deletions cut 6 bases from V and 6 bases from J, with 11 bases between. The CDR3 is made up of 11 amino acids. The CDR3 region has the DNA TGCAGCGTATCCATAGGGGCTGAAGCTTTCTTT. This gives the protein CSVSIGAEAFF.

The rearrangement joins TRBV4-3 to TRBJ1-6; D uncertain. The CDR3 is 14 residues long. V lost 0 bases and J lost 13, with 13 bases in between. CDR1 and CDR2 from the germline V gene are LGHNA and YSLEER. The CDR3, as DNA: TGCGCCAGCAGCCAAGATCGCGGAATGTGGCCCCTCCACTTT. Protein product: CASSQDRGMWPLHF.

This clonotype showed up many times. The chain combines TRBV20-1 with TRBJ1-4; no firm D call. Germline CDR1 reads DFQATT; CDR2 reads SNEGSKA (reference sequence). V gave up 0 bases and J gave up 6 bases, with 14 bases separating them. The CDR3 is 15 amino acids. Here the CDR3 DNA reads TGCAGTGCTAGAGATAGAGGGCGGGGAGATGAAAAACTGTTTTTT. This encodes CSARDRGRGDEKLFF.

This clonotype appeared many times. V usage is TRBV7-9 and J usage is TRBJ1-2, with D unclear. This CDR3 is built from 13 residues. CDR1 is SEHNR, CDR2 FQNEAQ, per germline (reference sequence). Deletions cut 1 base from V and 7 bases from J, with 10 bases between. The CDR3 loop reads CASSLEVQAGYTF. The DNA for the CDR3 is TGTGCCAGCAGCTTAGAAGTGCAGGCTGGCTACACCTTC.

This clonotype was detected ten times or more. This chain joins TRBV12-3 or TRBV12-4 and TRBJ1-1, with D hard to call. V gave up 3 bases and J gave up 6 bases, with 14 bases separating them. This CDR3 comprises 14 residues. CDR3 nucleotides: TGTGCCAGCAGTTTTAATGGGGAAGGCGCTGAAGCTTTCTTT. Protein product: CASSFNGEGAEAFF.

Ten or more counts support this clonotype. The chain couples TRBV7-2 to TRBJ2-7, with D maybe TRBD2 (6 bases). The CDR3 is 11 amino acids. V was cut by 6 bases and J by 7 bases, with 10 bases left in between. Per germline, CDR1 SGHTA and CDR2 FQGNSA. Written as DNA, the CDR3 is TGTGCCAGCAGTTTCCTAGCGGAGCAGTACTTC. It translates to CASSFLAEQYF.

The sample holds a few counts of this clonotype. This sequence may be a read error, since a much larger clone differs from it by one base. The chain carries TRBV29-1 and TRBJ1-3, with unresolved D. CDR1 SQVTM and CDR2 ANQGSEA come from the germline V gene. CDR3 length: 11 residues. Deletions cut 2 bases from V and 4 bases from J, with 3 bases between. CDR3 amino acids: CSVEMGNTIYF. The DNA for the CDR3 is TGCAGCGTTGAAATGGGAAACACCATATATTTT. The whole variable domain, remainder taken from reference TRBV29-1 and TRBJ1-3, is SAVISQKPSRDICQRGTSLTIQCQVDSQVTMMFWYRQQPGQSLTLIATANQGSEATYESGFVIDKFPISRPNLTFSTLTVSNMSPEDSSIYLCSVEMGNTIYFGEGSWLTVV.